This entry lists 14 T cell receptor beta chains sequenced from one sample in a study of beta chain features in type 1 diabetes. Notes on the study in general: Moderate yet significant TCRB CDR3 shortening was seen in Type 1 diabetes patients in all four CD4+ subsets.

Investigators reverse transcribed all isolated RNA, so they sequenced expressed TCRB transcripts. The table came from immunoSEQ multiplex PCR; TCRdb's copy has only in-frame clones and leaves some out. The sample holds almost 350,000 clones; approximately 9.7% are singletons and the top ten take 1%. These receptors' antigens are unknown. Source material: central memory CD4+ T cells from blood. The source of these receptors is a man in his thirties or forties with type 1 diabetes.

The V and J genes are TRBV30 and TRBJ1-1; D is unresolved. The V gene's germline CDR1 is GTSNPN and CDR2 SVGIG (reference sequence). The CDR3 runs to 12 residues. Trimming removed 5 bases from V and 7 bases from J, with 14 bases in between. CDR3: CAWVGRQHEAFF. The CDR3 DNA is TGTGCCTGGGTCGGAAGGCAACATGAAGCTTTCTTT.

CDR3: CASSFRGLVEGTQYF. CDR3 nucleotides: TGTGCCAGCAGCTTCCGGGGCCTAGTGGAGGGGACCCAGTACTTC. The chain links TRBV7-9 to TRBJ2-5, with D perhaps TRBD2 (6 bases). In germline, CDR1 is SEHNR, CDR2 FQNEAQ (reference sequence). The CDR3 has 15 residues. V lost 3 bases, J lost 7 bases, and 18 bases lay in between.

There are a few counts of this clone. The chain has TRBV20-1 and TRBJ2-3; D is ambiguous. Trimming cost V 4 bases and J 5 bases, with 7 bases left between them. Germline lookup yields CDR1 DFQATT and CDR2 SNEGSKA (reference sequence). This CDR3 is built from 11 residues. CDR3 nucleotides: TGCAGTGCTACCAGGAGAGATACGCAGTATTTT. It translates to CSATRRDTQYF.

The rearrangement joins TRBV25-1 to TRBJ1-1; 8 bases line up with TRBD1. The ends lost 1 base at V and 0 bases at J; junction bases unmatched: 7. The CDR3 has 17 amino acids. Looked up from germline, CDR1 is MGHDK and CDR2 is SYGVNS. The CDR3 DNA follows: TGTGCCAGCAGTGAATGGGGTGGACAGGGTATGAACACTGAAGCTTTCTTT. Translated, it gives CASSEWGGQGMNTEAFF.

This clone turned up a few times. The CDR3 loop reads CAWSVSVGNQPQHF. In DNA form, the CDR3 reads TGTGCCTGGAGTGTAAGTGTGGGCAATCAGCCCCAGCATTTT. The chain combines TRBV30 with TRBJ1-5; the D is unclear. This CDR3 region has 14 residues. The ends were cut back, 0 bases at V and 2 bases at J, with 8 bases in the middle. Germline CDR1 GTSNPN, CDR2 SVGIG (reference sequence).

The chain is built from TRBV11-2 and TRBJ1-3; D uncertain. This CDR3 has 14 amino acids. Germline CDR1 SGHAT, CDR2 FQNNGV. Trimming pared 5 bases from V and 4 bases from J, leaving 12 bases between. Here the CDR3 DNA reads TGTGCCAGCAGCGACACACAACAGGGAAACACCATATATTTT. This translates into CASSDTQQGNTIYF.

This chain joins TRBV5-1 and TRBJ2-7, with 8 positions matching TRBD1. Per germline, CDR1 SGHRS and CDR2 YFSETQ. This CDR3 is built from 14 residues. The junction had 8 bases not matched to a gene; V was cut back by 4 bases and J by 5 bases. The CDR3 coding sequence is TGCGCCAGCAGCGGTAACAGGGGGACCAACGAGCAGTACTTC. It encodes CASSGNRGTNEQYF.

This clone was recorded at least ten times. The chain combines TRBV15 with TRBJ1-4; no firm D call. Looked up from germline, CDR1 is LNHNV and CDR2 is YYDKDF (reference sequence). V gave up 4 bases and J gave up 8 bases, with 5 bases separating them. The CDR3 has 11 residues. The CDR3, as DNA: TGTGCCACCAGCAAAGACGAAAAACTGTTTTTT. Protein sequence: CATSKDEKLFF. The full variable domain, its missing parts supplied by reference TRBV15 and TRBJ1-4, is DAMVIQNPRYQVTQFGKPVTLSCSQTLNHNVMYWYQQKSSQAPKLLFHYYDKDFNNEADTPDNFQSRRPNTSFCFLDIRSPGLGDTAMYLCATSKDEKLFFGSGTQLSVL.

The chain recombines TRBV29-1 with TRBJ2-1; tentative D call: TRBD1 (6 bases). Trimming removed 2 bases at V and 0 bases at J, with 14 bases between. The CDR3 runs 16 residues. Germline CDR1 reads SQVTM; CDR2 reads ANQGSEA. The CDR3 loop is CSVETMDSSSYNEQFF. The CDR3 region has the DNA TGCAGCGTTGAAACTATGGACAGCAGCTCCTACAATGAGCAGTTCTTC.

This clone was observed a few times. The chain recombines TRBV11-2 with TRBJ2-3; D is unresolved. The CDR3 has 12 residues. Germline CDR1 and CDR2: SGHAT and FQNNGV. Deletions cut 5 bases from V and 9 bases from J, with 12 bases between. CDR3 region: CASSLDSSTQYF. As DNA, the CDR3 is TGTGCCAGCAGCCTTGACTCGAGCACGCAGTATTTT.

The chain recombines TRBV28 with TRBJ1-6, with 8 bases identical to TRBD1. The CDR3 spans 15 residues. J lost 7 bases, V lost 0 bases, and 2 bases had no gene match. From germline, CDR1 is MDHEN and CDR2 SYDVKM. The CDR3 sequence is CASSLWTGENSPLHF. The CDR3 DNA sequence: TGTGCCAGCAGTTTATGGACAGGGGAGAATTCACCCCTCCACTTT.

The chain recombines TRBV18 with TRBJ2-1; 14 bases agree with TRBD2. CDR1 is KGHSH and CDR2 is LQKENI in the germline V gene. This CDR3 is 17 amino acids long. V lost 5 bases and J lost 9; bases outside the gene matches: 12. The CDR3 DNA follows: TGTGCCAGCTCATCTACCGGACTAGCGGGGGGCGTTGGTGAGCAGTTCTTC. Amino acids: CASSSTGLAGGVGEQFF.

This clone was observed a handful of times. V usage is TRBV4-3 and J usage is TRBJ2-3; D possibly corresponds to TRBD2 (7 bases). Germline-derived CDR1 and CDR2 are LGHNA and YSLEER. V lost 0 bases and J lost 1, with 20 bases in between. This CDR3 has 19 residues. The CDR3: CASSQDARGAAGGTDTQYF. CDR3 bases: TGCGCCAGCAGCCAAGATGCCCGGGGGGCGGCGGGAGGCACAGATACGCAGTATTTT.

This clone showed up just a few times. Other DNA sequences within the sample encode an identical CDR3. The rearrangement links TRBV7-2 to TRBJ2-7; 10 positions agree with TRBD2. This CDR3 has 16 amino acids. CDR1 and CDR2 (germline): SGHTA, FQGNSA. V dropped 1 base and J dropped 0; count of bases not matched to a gene: 3. The CDR3 here is CASSLGPSGGSYEQYF. CDR3 DNA sequence: TGTGCCAGCAGCTTAGGACCTAGCGGGGGCTCCTACGAGCAGTACTTC. Full variable domain (missing parts from reference TRBV7-2 and TRBJ2-7): GAGVSQSPSNKVTEKGKDVELRCDPISGHTALYWYRQSLGQGLEFLIYFQGNSAPDKSGLPSDRFSAERTGGSVSTLTIQRTQQEDSAVYLCASSLGPSGGSYEQYFGPGTRLTVT.